This T cell receptor beta chain appears in the sequencing data of a study of shared clonotypes between healthy human individuals. General observations from the study: A few donors had roughly 5% of their naive CD4 clonotypes in common. The study found lower generation probabilities in non-shared clonotypes than in those shared by all four donors.

CDR1 and CDR2 (germline): SGDLS, YYNGEE. J gave up 1 base and V 0 bases, and 2 bases lay outside the gene matches. This CDR3 spans 15 amino acids. Sequencing was performed with immunoSEQ multiplex PCR; in TCRdb, only in-frame clones are kept and a portion is missing. The sample has about 1.1 million clones, about four fifths seen once. Concerning this clone itself: Its antigen remains unidentified.

The source material was memory CD4+ T cells from PBMCs. Subset specified: CD45RA-negative fraction. The TCR originated in a man aged 18 to 30 in good health. Some clones in this sample may be carry-over from other donors' samples. V gene TRBV9 combines with J gene TRBJ1-1, with 8 bases aligning to TRBD1. The CDR3, as DNA: TGTGCCAGCAGCGTAGACAGGGGGGCGAACACTGAAGCTTTCTTT. Protein: CASSVDRGANTEAFF.